This T cell receptor beta chain derives from a study of T cell responses to AZD1222 COVID-19 vaccine. At the level of the study: Both about-4-week and about-12-week second-dose recipients were combined. Whole-study results and caveats: It should be noted that donors were predominantly white British and more often female, and clonal diversity was possibly underestimated. At study baseline, merely a handful of AZD1222 recipients were seropositive. Following two doses of AZD1222, Spike-specific TCR breadth and depth rose.

About this clone: The antigen is undetermined.

In germline, CDR1 is SGHVS, CDR2 FNYEAQ. The length of the CDR3 is 14 residues. Trimming pared 7 bases from V and 7 bases from J, leaving 19 bases between. Measured with immunoSEQ multiplex PCR; TCRdb has only the in-frame clones, and not every one. The data contain 85,000 to 130,000 clones, 80% to 90% of them seen just once; the ten biggest clones take up over 7.5%. The genes are TRBV7-6 and TRBJ1-1, with D tentatively TRBD1 (5 bases). This TCR was sampled from an adult in good health. The sample was peripheral blood, taken on day 0 of AZD1222 vaccination. In nucleotides, the CDR3 is TGTGCCAGCACCCTTGAGAGGGGAGATGGTGAAGCTTTCTTT. Its protein product is CASTLERGDGEAFF.